This is a list of T cell receptor beta chains from one sample in a study of control samples from healthy donors and cancer patients. The protocol was immunoSEQ multiplex PCR, while the TCRdb copy is restricted to in-frame clones and leaves out a portion. The sample shows about 120,000 clones, roughly 92% of them seen only once. The sequenced sample consisted of PBMCs. The receptors shown here come from a man at least 80 years old with head and neck cancer. The CDR3 runs from the conserved cysteine through the conserved F or W. D genes are given only for firm matches. A clone size is listed for some rows: how often the clone was seen (once, few, many), or a class if it is expanded.

len,abundance,v_gene,j_gene,d_gene,CDR3nt,CDR3aa
15,once,TRBV11-2,TRBJ2-7,.,TGTGCCAGCAGCTTAGATCTGGGGGCTTACTACGAGCAGTACTTC,CASSLDLGAYYEQYF
14,.,TRBV6-5,TRBJ1-5,.,TGTGCCAGCAGCGTTACAGGGCGGGCTCAGCCCCAGCATTTT,CASSVTGRAQPQHF
16,.,TRBV7-2,TRBJ2-2,TRBD2,TGTGCCAGCAGCCCCTGGGGTAGCGGGGGGTCCGGGGAGCTGTTTTTT,CASSPWGSGGSGELFF
14,.,TRBV5-1,TRBJ1-1,.,TGCGCCAGCAGCACCAGTGGGACGTCCCTTTTAGCTTTCTTT,CASSTSGTSLLAFF
13,.,TRBV12-3/TRBV12-4,TRBJ1-1,.,TGTGCCAGCAGTCCCGGAGGATTTACTGAAGCTTTCTTT,CASSPGGFTEAFF
12,.,TRBV9,TRBJ1-4,.,TGTGCCAGCAGCGGGCCGGTAGAAAAACTGTTTTTT,CASSGPVEKLFF
13,.,TRBV12-3/TRBV12-4,TRBJ2-7,TRBD2,TGTGCCAGCAGTAGGGCGGGAGGGCGCGAGCAGTACTTC,CASSRAGGREQYF
11,once,TRBV5-4,TRBJ2-1,TRBD1,TGTGCCAGCAGCCGAACAGGGGTGCAGTTCTTC,CASSRTGVQFF
17,.,TRBV10-2,TRBJ2-3,.,TGCGCCAGCAGTGAGTCGAAATTTAGCAGGGGCACAGATACGCAGTATTTT,CASSESKFSRGTDTQYF
13,.,TRBV30,TRBJ2-7,TRBD2,TGTGCCTGGGTAACCTTAGCGGGAGGCGAGCAGTACTTC,CAWVTLAGGEQYF
13,once,TRBV27,TRBJ2-7,.,TGTGCCAGCAGCCCACAGGGAGGCTACGAGCAGTACTTC,CASSPQGGYEQYF
11,.,TRBV5-1,TRBJ2-1,.,TGCGCCAGCAGCTTGACGGGTGAGCAGTTCTTC,CASSLTGEQFF
16,.,TRBV6-2/TRBV6-3,TRBJ1-1,.,TGTGCCAGCAGTTACTCGGGGGGATTCATGAACACTGAAGCTTTCTTT,CASSYSGGFMNTEAFF
18,.,TRBV5-4,TRBJ2-3,TRBD2,TGTGCCAGCAGCTTGGCTAGCGGGAGGGCCTCGGGCACAGATACGCAGTATTTT,CASSLASGRASGTDTQYF
15,.,TRBV5-4,TRBJ1-6,.,TGTGCCAGCAGCACGACCAGCTCCTATAATTCACCCCTCCACTTT,CASSTTSSYNSPLHF
14,few,TRBV27,TRBJ1-4,TRBD1,TGTGCCAGCAGTTATGGACAGGGGCGGGAAAAACTGTTTTTT,CASSYGQGREKLFF
13,.,TRBV2,TRBJ1-2,.,TGTGCCAGCAGCCGGGACGAGTCCTATGGCTACACCTTC,CASSRDESYGYTF
14,.,TRBV5-1,TRBJ1-1,.,TGCGCCAGCAGCGCGGACAGTATCACAAGGAGGGCTTTCTTT,CASSADSITRRAFF
15,.,TRBV15,TRBJ1-1,TRBD1,TGTGCCACCAGCAGAGATTCCGGGACAGGAGCTGAAGCTTTCTTT,CATSRDSGTGAEAFF
13,.,TRBV28,TRBJ1-2,.,TGTGCCAGCAGTTTTGGGACCCTCTATGGCTACACCTTC,CASSFGTLYGYTF
14,.,TRBV10-3,TRBJ1-2,.,TGTGCCATCAGTGAGTCACCAGCGTACTATGGCTACACCTTC,CAISESPAYYGYTF
18,once,TRBV4-1,TRBJ2-5,TRBD2,TGCGCCAGCAGCTCCGCTTCCGGACTAGCGGGCCTAGGGGAGACCCAGTACTTC,CASSSASGLAGLGETQYF
14,.,TRBV7-9,TRBJ1-4,.,TGTGCCAGCCGTCAAGGACAGTCGAATGAAAAACTGTTTTTT,CASRQGQSNEKLFF
13,once,TRBV9,TRBJ1-2,.,TGTGCCAGCAGCTTTACCGGGACGGGGGGCTACACCTTC,CASSFTGTGGYTF
12,.,TRBV27,TRBJ2-7,TRBD1,TGTGCCAGCGGTCAGGGGGCAGGACGGCAGTACTTC,CASGQGAGRQYF
16,.,TRBV18,TRBJ1-6,.,TGTGCCAGCTCACGCTCACAGGGTGGATATAATTCACCCCTCCACTTT,CASSRSQGGYNSPLHF
15,.,TRBV3-1/TRBV3-2,TRBJ2-3,TRBD2,TGTGCCAGCAGCCATGTGGGACTAGCGACAGATACGCAGTATTTT,CASSHVGLATDTQYF
14,.,TRBV20-1,TRBJ1-4,.,TGCAGTGCTAGTAAGGCAGGGGTTATGCGAAAACTGTTTTTT,CSASKAGVMRKLFF
13,.,TRBV24-1,TRBJ1-6,.,TGTGCCACCAAATCCAGCTATAATTCACCCCTCCACTTT,CATKSSYNSPLHF
13,.,TRBV3-1/TRBV3-2,TRBJ1-1,.,TGTGCCAGCAGCCATGGAAGATACACTGAAGCTTTCTTT,CASSHGRYTEAFF
15,.,TRBV4-1,TRBJ2-5,.,TGCGCCAGCAGCCCCCAGGGTCATCTGTCGGAGACCCAGTACTTC,CASSPQGHLSETQYF
13,.,TRBV30,TRBJ1-2,.,TGTGCCTGGAGTGTGTGGCACGGCGAGGGCTACACCTTC,CAWSVWHGEGYTF
15,.,TRBV6-5,TRBJ1-4,TRBD1,TGTGCCAGCAGTTACTCGACAGGGTGGAATGAAAAACTGTTTTTT,CASSYSTGWNEKLFF
14,.,TRBV6-1,TRBJ1-1,.,TGTGCCAGCAGTGAAGCACCTAGTCTGAATGAAGCTTTCTTT,CASSEAPSLNEAFF
14,once,TRBV5-5,TRBJ1-5,.,TGTGCCAGCAGCTTGTCGGGTAGCAATCAGCCCCAGCATTTT,CASSLSGSNQPQHF
12,.,TRBV2,TRBJ1-1,.,TGTGCCAGCAGTGAAGCAAGCGGTGAAGCTTTCTTT,CASSEASGEAFF
12,.,TRBV19,TRBJ1-5,.,TGTGCCAGTAGTTTTGACAGTCAGCCCCAGCATTTT,CASSFDSQPQHF
14,.,TRBV6-5,TRBJ2-7,TRBD2,TGTGCCAGCAGTACCGGGACTAGCGGCAACGAGCAGTACTTC,CASSTGTSGNEQYF
17,.,TRBV5-1,TRBJ2-1,TRBD2,TGCGCCAGCAGCACGCCAATACTAGCGGGAAGCTACAATGAGCAGTTCTTC,CASSTPILAGSYNEQFF
13,.,TRBV6-2/TRBV6-3,TRBJ2-7,TRBD2,TGTGCCAGCAGTTGGACTAGCTCCTACGAGCAGTACTTC,CASSWTSSYEQYF
14,.,TRBV6-5,TRBJ2-2,.,TGTGCCACCGAGGTAACAGAAAACACCGGGGAGCTGTTTTTT,CATEVTENTGELFF
16,.,TRBV9,TRBJ2-3,TRBD2,TGTGCCAGCAGCGTATCAGCGGGAGGGAGCACAGATACGCAGTATTTT,CASSVSAGGSTDTQYF
15,once,TRBV11-3,TRBJ2-1,.,TGTGCCAGCAGCTCCGACCCGGGGAGATGGGATGAGCAGTTCTTC,CASSSDPGRWDEQFF